Listed here is a single TCR beta chain. The antigen is not known. This record belongs to a study of T cells in localized non-small cell lung cancer. Study-wide points: Detection in adjacent lung was observed for a median about 50 of the top 100 tumor clones. Heterogeneity stays possible, as sequencing covered only one tumor region.

CDR1 is SGHNT, CDR2 YENEEA, per germline. Between the trimmed V and J ends, which lost 5 bases and 0 bases, there was a span of 10 bases. The CDR3 has 15 residues. Only in-frame clones appear in the TCRdb table, and some are missing; sequencing was by immunoSEQ multiplex PCR. Among about 130,000 clones, around 89% were seen once, and the ten largest hold approximately 1.5%. The sequence was obtained from a female donor of 60 years or more with stage I lung adenocarcinoma. The sequenced sample was peripheral blood, obtained before any cancer treatment. V is TRBV11-3 and J is TRBJ2-2; possibly TRBD1 for D (5 bases). The CDR3 nucleotides read TGTGCCAGCAGCCCAGGGCGGCCGAACACCGGGGAGCTGTTTTTT. The encoded protein is CASSPGRPNTGELFF. Looking up the rest from reference TRBV11-3 and TRBJ2-2 gives the full variable domain: EAGVVQSPRYKIIEKKQPVAFWCNPISGHNTLYWYLQNLGQGPELLIRYENEEAVDDSQLPKDRFSAERLKGVDSTLKIQPAELGDSAVYLCASSPGRPNTGELFFGEGSRLTVL.